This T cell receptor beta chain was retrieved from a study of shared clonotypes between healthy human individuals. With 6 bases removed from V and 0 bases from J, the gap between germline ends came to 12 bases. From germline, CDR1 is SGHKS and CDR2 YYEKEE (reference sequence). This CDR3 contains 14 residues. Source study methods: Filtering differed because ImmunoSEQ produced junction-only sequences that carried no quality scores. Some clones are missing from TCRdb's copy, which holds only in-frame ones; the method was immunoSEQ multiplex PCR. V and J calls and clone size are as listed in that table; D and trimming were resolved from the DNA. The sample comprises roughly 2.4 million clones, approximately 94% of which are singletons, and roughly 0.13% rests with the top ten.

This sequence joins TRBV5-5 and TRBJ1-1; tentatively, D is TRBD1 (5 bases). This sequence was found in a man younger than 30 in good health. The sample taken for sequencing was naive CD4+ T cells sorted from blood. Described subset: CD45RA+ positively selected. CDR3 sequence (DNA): TGTGCCAGCAACTGGGGGGGATTGAACACTGAAGCTTTCTTT. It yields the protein CASNWGGLNTEAFF.